This entry features one T cell receptor beta chain sequence. The sample is drawn from a study of T-cell reconstitution after alpha-beta-depleted transplantation in children. The CDR3 is 15 residues long. The germline CDR1 and CDR2 sequences are KGHDR and SFDVKD. V dropped 4 bases and J dropped 0 bases, with 9 bases sitting between them. Unique molecular identifiers tagged the TCRbeta library. TCRdb analysed the PCR reads with MiXCR anew, one entry per CDR3 protein. This repertoire shows hundreds of thousands of distinct CDR3 sequences, under 15% found once; its top ten account for around 6.1%. This specimen consisted of PBMCs from the stem cell graft donor, obtained from the stem cell graft. V usage is TRBV24-1 and J usage is TRBJ2-1; D ambiguous. The sequence came from a human donor who donated a stem cell graft to a child with combined immunodeficiency. In DNA form, the CDR3 reads TGTGCCACCAGTGACCCAGGTAGCTCCTACAATGAGCAGTTCTTC. Amino acids: CATSDPGSSYNEQFF.